The rows below give T cell receptor beta chains drawn from one sample of a study of T-cell reconstitution after alpha-beta-depleted transplantation in children. Each CDR3 protein is one row after TCRdb ran MiXCR on the PCR reads. The data contain around 250,000 distinct CDR3 sequences, approximately 9.6% of them singletons. This specimen was PBMCs from the stem cell graft donor, taken from the stem cell graft. These TCRs come from a human donor who donated a stem cell graft to a child with SCID. Each CDR3 is given with its conserved first and last residue. D genes are given only for firm matches. Only part of the rows carry a size: once, few, many, or a class if the clone is expanded.

TRBJ1-6 | - | TRBV12-3/TRBV12-4 | many | CASSLGVSPLHF | TGTGCCAGCAGTTTAGGGGTTTCACCCCTCCACTTT
TRBJ2-3 | - | TRBV29-1 | many | CSVAGDGTDTQYF | TGCAGCGTTGCCGGGGATGGGACAGATACGCAGTATTTT
TRBJ2-7 | - | TRBV6-2/TRBV6-3 | - | CASSWAYYEQYF | TGTGCCAGCAGCTGGGCCTACTACGAGCAGTACTTC
TRBJ2-7 | TRBD2 | TRBV5-1 | few | CASSLGFAGGSSYEQYF | TGCGCCAGCAGCTTAGGTTTCGCGGGGGGATCCTCCTACGAGCAGTACTTC
TRBJ2-2 | - | TRBV20-1 | - | CSASVRNTGELFF | TGCAGTGCTAGCGTCCGGAACACCGGGGAGCTGTTTTTT
TRBJ2-5 | - | TRBV25-1 | many | CASSEYANQETQYF | TGTGCCAGCAGTGAATATGCGAATCAAGAGACCCAGTACTTC
TRBJ2-2 | - | TRBV7-2 | - | CASSSKRLGLNTGELFF | TGTGCCAGCAGCTCAAAAAGGCTGGGGCTCAACACCGGGGAGCTGTTTTTT
TRBJ1-2 | - | TRBV5-1 | few | CASSQQGSYGYTF | TGCGCCAGCAGCCAACAGGGTTCATATGGCTACACCTTC
TRBJ1-4 | TRBD1 | TRBV5-6 | many | CASSRYRGAGGEKLFF | TGTGCCAGCAGCCGCTACAGGGGCGCGGGGGGTGAAAAACTGTTTTTT
TRBJ2-3 | TRBD2 | TRBV27 | few | CASSLRGVAGGRSTDTQYF | TGTGCCAGCAGTTTAAGGGGAGTAGCGGGGGGGCGAAGCACAGATACGCAGTATTTT
TRBJ2-7 | - | TRBV10-1 | few | CASSESVGQVYEQYF | TGCGCCAGCAGTGAGTCGGTGGGACAAGTCTACGAGCAGTACTTC
TRBJ1-1 | - | TRBV11-2 | few | CASSPRQVLNTEAFF | TGTGCCAGCAGCCCGAGACAGGTGTTGAACACTGAAGCTTTCTTT
TRBJ2-1 | - | TRBV10-3 | many | CAGSPGNNVDEQFF | TGTGCCGGGTCGCCAGGTAATAATGTGGATGAGCAGTTCTTC
TRBJ1-2 | TRBD1 | TRBV5-1 | few | CASTEDRGRNYGYTF | TGCGCCAGCACCGAGGACAGGGGGCGGAACTATGGCTACACCTTC
TRBJ2-2 | - | TRBV11-3 | many | CASSLTRGELFF | TGTGCCAGCAGCTTAACTCGCGGGGAGCTGTTTTTT
TRBJ2-4 | - | TRBV7-2 | - | CASSPSGMGTKNIQYF | TGTGCCAGCAGCCCCTCCGGTATGGGGACCAAAAACATTCAGTACTTC
TRBJ2-3 | - | TRBV6-6 | many | CASRSDTQYF | TGTGCCAGCAGATCGGATACGCAGTATTTT
TRBJ2-3 | TRBD1 | TRBV7-3 | few | CASRETGGDTQYF | TGTGCCAGCAGAGAAACAGGGGGAGATACGCAGTATTTT
TRBJ2-6 | - | TRBV7-2 | few | CASSPFGASGANVLTF | TGTGCCAGCAGCCCTTTCGGCGCCTCTGGGGCCAACGTCCTGACTTTC
TRBJ2-7 | TRBD1 | TRBV29-1 | few | CSARQGGSGEQYF | TGCAGCGCCAGACAGGGGGGATCCGGCGAGCAGTACTTC
TRBJ2-7 | - | TRBV3-1 | - | CASSQGGQGTYEQYF | TGTGCCAGCAGCCAAGGGGGGCAGGGAACCTACGAGCAGTACTTC
TRBJ2-7 | - | TRBV5-1 | - | CASSLGSMSYEQYF | TGCGCCAGCAGCTTGGGGTCAATGAGCTACGAGCAGTACTTC
TRBJ1-2 | - | TRBV7-9 | few | CASSPPWDSPSLVGYTF | TGTGCCAGCAGCCCTCCATGGGACTCCCCATCCCTTGTGGGCTACACCTTC
TRBJ1-5 | - | TRBV5-1 | few | CASSLGGGTNQPQHF | TGCGCCAGCAGCTTGGGCGGAGGGACTAATCAGCCCCAGCATTTT
TRBJ2-5 | - | TRBV7-9 | many | CASSTDLTRTQYF | TGTGCCAGCAGCACGGACTTGACCCGGACCCAGTACTTC
TRBJ1-6 | - | TRBV6-5 | medium-sized | CASSYPRASDSPLHF | TGTGCCAGCAGTTACCCCCGGGCCTCCGATTCACCCCTCCACTTT
TRBJ2-5 | - | TRBV5-1 | - | CASSPLFPETQYF | TGCGCCAGCAGCCCCCTTTTCCCTGAGACCCAGTACTTC
TRBJ2-3 | - | TRBV24-1 | - | CATSDQDGPTDTQYF | TGTGCCACCAGTGATCAGGACGGCCCCACAGATACGCAGTATTTT
TRBJ2-3 | TRBD2 | TRBV2 | many | CASRQLERGVGTDTQYF | TGTGCCAGCAGGCAGCTGGAGCGGGGGGTGGGCACAGATACGCAGTATTTT
TRBJ2-2 | - | TRBV7-3 | - | CASSSQAGELFF | TGTGCCAGCAGCTCCCAGGCCGGGGAGCTGTTTTTT
TRBJ2-5 | - | TRBV7-6 | many | CASSLVGGKEETQYF | TGTGCCAGCAGCTTAGTAGGGGGAAAAGAAGAGACCCAGTACTTC
TRBJ2-1 | TRBD2 | TRBV4-2 | few | CASSQASGGPYNEQFF | TGTGCCAGCAGCCAGGCTAGCGGCGGACCCTACAATGAGCAGTTCTTC
TRBJ2-1 | TRBD1 | TRBV25-1 | - | CATTTGINEQFF | TGTGCCACCACGACAGGGATCAATGAGCAGTTCTTC
TRBJ2-7 | - | TRBV20-1 | few | CSAKKANAYEQYF | TGCAGTGCCAAAAAAGCTAACGCATACGAGCAGTACTTC
TRBJ2-5 | - | TRBV20-1 | few | CSASSPQETQNF | TGCAGTGCTAGTTCGCCTCAAGAGACCCAGAACTTC